The 24 T cell receptor beta chains in this list originate from one sample, sequenced in a study of T cells in localized non-small cell lung cancer. Data came from immunoSEQ multiplex PCR; TCRdb stores just in-frame clones and leaves some out. Among 30,000 to 40,000 clones listed, 78% were seen once. The sample consisted of peripheral blood, taken before any cancer treatment. The receptors were sampled from a male donor at least 60 years old with stage II squamous cell lung carcinoma.

This chain connects TRBV9 to TRBJ2-5, with a tentative D call TRBD2 (6 bases). The CDR3 extends over 13 amino acids. V lost 4 bases, J lost 4 bases, and 11 bases lay in between. CDR1 SGDLS and CDR2 YYNGEE come from the germline V gene. CDR3 nucleotides: TGTGCCAGCAGCCGATCCGGGGGAGAGACCCAGTACTTC. It yields the protein CASSRSGGETQYF.

This clone was seen only a few times. V is TRBV29-1 and J is TRBJ2-7; TRBD2 matches 12 bases. Germline values: CDR1 SQVTM, CDR2 ANQGSEA. V gave up 5 bases and J gave up 4 bases; unmatched junction bases: 9. CDR3 length: 15 residues. The CDR3 nucleotides are TGCAGCGTTTTGAGACTAGCGGGAGTAAATTACGAGCAGTACTTC. Its protein is CSVLRLAGVNYEQYF.

The gene calls are TRBV6-1 and TRBJ2-2; D not resolved. Germline V gene sequence: CDR1 MNHNS, CDR2 SASEGT. CDR3 length: 14 amino acids. V lost 2 bases and J lost 0, with 4 bases in between. CDR3 sequence reads: CASSESPNTGELFF. Here the CDR3 DNA reads TGTGCCAGCAGTGAATCCCCGAACACCGGGGAGCTGTTTTTT.

This chain connects TRBV12-5 to TRBJ1-1; 7 bases fit TRBD1. CDR1 is LGHNT and CDR2 is FRNRAP in the germline V gene. This CDR3 is built from 14 residues. V shed 5 bases, J shed 5 bases, and the junction held 8 bases outside the gene matches. The CDR3 reads CASGMTGSWTEAFF. CDR3 in DNA: TGTGCTAGTGGTATGACAGGGAGCTGGACTGAAGCTTTCTTT.

The V call is TRBV9, the J call TRBJ2-1, with 8 bases fitting TRBD2. Germline lookup yields CDR1 SGDLS and CDR2 YYNGEE. J was trimmed by 0 bases and V by 5 bases; bases with no gene match: 7. This CDR3 spans 16 amino acids. The DNA of the CDR3 is TGTGCCAGCAGTGGCACCGGGACTAGCTCCTACAATGAGCAGTTCTTC. As protein: CASSGTGTSSYNEQFF.

There are a few counts of this clone. The V call is TRBV7-2, the J call TRBJ2-1, with D perhaps TRBD1 or TRBD2 (6 bases each). Germline V gives CDR1 SGHTA, CDR2 FQGNSA. Trimming took 3 bases from V and 0 from J, leaving 12 bases between them. The CDR3 length is 16 residues. Written as DNA, the CDR3 is TGTGCCAGCAGCTTGGGGGGCAGCGGCTCCTACAATGAGCAGTTCTTC. Amino acid sequence: CASSLGGSGSYNEQFF.

There are a few counts of this clone. The chain is built from TRBV1 and TRBJ2-3; TRBD2, the table's D call, was not compared with the DNA. TRBV1 is a pseudogene segment. This CDR3 has 16 residues. CDR3 coding DNA: TGCACCAGCAGCCAAGGACTAGCGGCGGGCACAGATACGCAGTATTTT. This sequence encodes CTSSQGLAAGTDTQYF.

V usage is TRBV11-2 and J usage is TRBJ1-2; TRBD1 might be the D (6 bases). Germline V CDR1 and CDR2: SGHAT, FQNNGV. The CDR3 is made up of 14 amino acids. Trimming took 0 bases from V and 8 from J, leaving 13 bases between them. CDR3 DNA: TGTGCCAGCAGCTTAGATCTCACAGGGACCGGCTACACCTTC. Protein product: CASSLDLTGTGYTF. The whole variable domain, remainder taken from reference TRBV11-2 and TRBJ1-2, is EAGVAQSPRYKIIEKRQSVAFWCNPISGHATLYWYQQILGQGPKLLIQFQNNGVVDDSQLPKDRFSAERLKGVDSTLKIQPAKLEDSAVYLCASSLDLTGTGYTFGSGTRLTVV.

V is TRBV14 and J is TRBJ1-3; D remains unclear. The V gene lost 0 bases and the J gene lost 1 base, with 7 bases spanning the gap. From germline, CDR1 is SGHDN and CDR2 FVKESK. The CDR3 has 15 residues. CDR3 loop: CASSQDWDSGNTIYF. The CDR3 DNA follows: TGTGCCAGCAGCCAAGATTGGGATTCTGGAAACACCATATATTTT.

The chain employs TRBV11-2 and TRBJ2-6, with a possible D match to TRBD1 (6 bases). The CDR3 totals 15 residues. Germline loops: CDR1 SGHAT, CDR2 FQNNGV. Trimming cost V 4 bases and J 1 base, with 8 bases left between them. The CDR3 sequence is CASSYGQSGANVLTF. The CDR3 bases are TGTGCCAGCAGCTATGGACAGTCTGGGGCCAACGTCCTGACTTTC. The full variable domain, rest sourced from reference TRBV11-2 and TRBJ2-6, is EAGVAQSPRYKIIEKRQSVAFWCNPISGHATLYWYQQILGQGPKLLIQFQNNGVVDDSQLPKDRFSAERLKGVDSTLKIQPAKLEDSAVYLCASSYGQSGANVLTFGAGSRLTVL.

This clone has a single count. The V gene is TRBV11-2, the J gene TRBJ1-2; D unclear. Between the trimmed V and J ends, which lost 1 base and 4 bases, there was a span of 4 bases. The CDR3 has 12 residues. Germline V gives CDR1 SGHAT, CDR2 FQNNGV. The DNA of the CDR3 is TGTGCCAGCAGCTTAGGCATCTATGGCTACACCTTC. Amino acids: CASSLGIYGYTF.

This clone was detected once. The chain carries TRBV7-9 and TRBJ2-3, with TRBD1 as a possible D gene (5 bases). The V and J ends lost 5 bases and 0 bases respectively, with 12 bases between them. CDR3 length equals 15 residues. Germline V lookup: CDR1 SEHNR, CDR2 FQNEAQ (reference sequence). The DNA of the CDR3 is TGTGCCAGCAGCGGGCAGGGCTCTAGCACAGATACGCAGTATTTT. This sequence encodes CASSGQGSSTDTQYF.

The chain uses TRBV19 and TRBJ1-2; TRBD1 is a possible D gene (5 bases). Trimming left V 6 bases short and J 7 bases short, with 27 bases between. Germline lookup yields CDR1 LNHDA and CDR2 SQIVND (reference sequence). This CDR3 is 17 amino acids long. Here the CDR3 reads CASSKPWQRAKQGGYTF. The CDR3 coding sequence is TGTGCCAGTAGCAAGCCGTGGCAGCGAGCTAAGCAGGGTGGCTACACCTTC. Full variable domain (rest looked up from reference TRBV19 and TRBJ1-2): DGGITQSPKYLFRKEGQNVTLSCEQNLNHDAMYWYRQDPGQGLRLIYYSQIVNDFQKGDIAEGYSVSREKKESFPLTVTSAQKNPTAFYLCASSKPWQRAKQGGYTFGSGTRLTVV.

This CDR3 reads CASSPGPDRDQPQHF. The CDR3 DNA is TGTGCCAGCAGCCCAGGCCCCGACCGAGATCAGCCCCAGCATTTT. V is TRBV7-8 and J is TRBJ1-5, with no clear D. With 5 bases removed from V and 5 bases from J, the gap between germline ends came to 16 bases. Germline CDR1 reads SGHVS; CDR2 reads FQNEAQ. The CDR3 runs to 15 residues.

The CDR3 sequence: CASSLAQGAGRSPLHF. Here the CDR3 DNA reads TGTGCCAGCAGTTTAGCACAGGGGGCCGGTCGCTCACCCCTCCACTTT. V usage is TRBV27 and J usage is TRBJ1-6; the match to TRBD1 covers 9 bases. V dropped 2 bases and J dropped 10; count of bases not matched to a gene: 9. Germline lookup yields CDR1 MNHEY and CDR2 SMNVEV (reference sequence). The CDR3 covers 16 residues.

The chain couples TRBV27 to TRBJ1-5; 8 bases agree with TRBD1. Per germline, CDR1 MNHEY and CDR2 SMNVEV (reference sequence). CDR3 length: 15 amino acids. V shed 3 bases, J shed 6 bases, and the junction held 7 bases outside the gene matches. This CDR3 is CASSFRRDRPQPQHF. The CDR3 nucleotides are TGTGCCAGCAGTTTTCGCCGGGACAGGCCTCAGCCCCAGCATTTT.

This chain uses TRBV14 with TRBJ2-1; no definite D call. The germline V and J ends were trimmed by 7 bases and 7 bases, with 14 bases remaining between them. CDR3 length: 13 residues. Germline V gives CDR1 SGHDN, CDR2 FVKESK. This CDR3 reads CASTPAMANEQFF. The CDR3 DNA reads as TGTGCCAGCACCCCGGCTATGGCGAATGAGCAGTTCTTC.

V and J are TRBV27 and TRBJ2-5, with 7 bases aligning to TRBD1. Unmatched junction bases numbered 4, after V lost 5 bases and J lost 1 base. The germline CDR1 and CDR2 sequences are MNHEY and SMNVEV (reference sequence). This CDR3 is 14 amino acids long. In DNA, the CDR3 is TGTGCCAGCAGTCCTGGGGACAGCCAAGAGACCCAGTACTTC. This sequence encodes CASSPGDSQETQYF.

The CDR3 sequence is CASSLTIFSYEQYF. CDR3 sequence (DNA): TGCGCCAGCAGCTTGACCATTTTCTCCTACGAGCAGTACTTC. The chain couples TRBV5-1 to TRBJ2-7; no clear D. V lost 1 base and J 0 bases, leaving 8 bases between the germline ends. CDR3 length equals 14 residues. Germline CDR1 SGHRS, CDR2 YFSETQ. Variable domain in full (rest from reference TRBV5-1 and TRBJ2-7): KAGVTQTPRYLIKTRGQQVTLSCSPISGHRSVSWYQQTPGQGLQFLFEYFSETQRNKGNFPGRFSGRQFSNSRSEMNVSTLELGDSALYLCASSLTIFSYEQYFGPGTRLTVT.

The rearrangement joins TRBV5-8 to TRBJ2-1; D is unresolved. Germline CDR1 reads SGHTS; CDR2 reads YDEGEE. The CDR3 spans 18 residues. Trimming took 0 bases from V and 6 from J, leaving 22 bases between them. The CDR3 DNA is TGTGCCAGCAGCTTGGAAGGTTTAGTGACTCCTAGGTTCAATGAGCAGTTCTTC. Translation gives CASSLEGLVTPRFNEQFF. Complete variable domain (other parts from reference TRBV5-8 and TRBJ2-1): EAGVTQSPTHLIKTRGQQATLRCSPISGHTSVYWYQQALGLGLQFLLWYDEGEERNRGNFPPRFSGRQFPNYSSELNVNALELEDSALYLCASSLEGLVTPRFNEQFFGPGTRLTVL.

The chain combines TRBV19 with TRBJ1-5; no clear D. Germline V gene sequence: CDR1 LNHDA, CDR2 SQIVND (reference sequence). Trimming took off 3 bases at V and 0 bases at J, with 6 bases between the two ends. The CDR3 is 14 amino acids. CDR3: CASSIQISNQPQHF. The CDR3 DNA reads as TGTGCCAGTAGTATCCAGATTAGCAATCAGCCCCAGCATTTT.

The V and J genes are TRBV27 and TRBJ1-2; unclear D gene. The V end was cut by 5 bases, the J end by 2 bases, with 15 bases between. The CDR3 covers 15 residues. In germline, CDR1 is MNHEY, CDR2 SMNVEV (reference sequence). Written as DNA, the CDR3 is TGTGCCAGCAGTCCCGACCTTCCATGGAACTATGGCTACACCTTC. This encodes CASSPDLPWNYGYTF.

This chain uses TRBV2 with TRBJ2-5; 12 bases agree with TRBD1. The germline gives CDR1 SNHLY, CDR2 FYNNEI. This CDR3 has 19 amino acids. With 4 bases clipped from V and 3 bases from J, the junction kept 15 bases outside the gene matches. CDR3 sequence reads: CASSGDRDRGRREEETQYF. CDR3 nucleotide sequence: TGTGCCAGCAGTGGGGACCGGGACAGGGGGCGTAGAGAGGAAGAGACCCAGTACTTC.

This clone has just a few counts. This chain joins TRBV19 and TRBJ2-1, with 11 bases lining up with TRBD2. Trimming removed 6 bases from V and 3 bases from J; junction bases left unmatched: 4. Germline values: CDR1 LNHDA, CDR2 SQIVND (reference sequence). The CDR3 contains 15 residues. CDR3 sequence (DNA): TGTGCCAGTAGGAAACTAGCGGGAGACTACAATGAGCAGTTCTTC. The encoded protein is CASRKLAGDYNEQFF. Based on the CDR3 plus reference TRBV19 and TRBJ2-1, the full variable domain is DGGITQSPKYLFRKEGQNVTLSCEQNLNHDAMYWYRQDPGQGLRLIYYSQIVNDFQKGDIAEGYSVSREKKESFPLTVTSAQKNPTAFYLCASRKLAGDYNEQFFGPGTRLTVL.